This TCR beta chain derives from a study of shared clonotypes between healthy human individuals. CDR1 and CDR2 (germline): SGDLS, YYNGEE. The CDR3 consists of 15 residues. V dropped 3 bases and J dropped 0; count of bases not matched to a gene: 3. Those who donated, Caucasian adults without exception, all lived in Nashville, Tennessee. Produced via immunoSEQ multiplex PCR; TCRdb's table is partial and in-frame only. This sample has hundreds of thousands of clones, with just over 75% found just once. The gene calls are TRBV9 and TRBJ1-5; 7 bases are shared with TRBD1. The sample was PBMCs. This receptor was obtained from a woman aged 40 to 50 in good health. Some clones in this sample may be carry-over from other donors' samples. The chain's CDR3 is CASSATGISNQPQHF. Here the CDR3 DNA reads TGTGCCAGCAGCGCGACAGGGATTAGCAATCAGCCCCAGCATTTT.